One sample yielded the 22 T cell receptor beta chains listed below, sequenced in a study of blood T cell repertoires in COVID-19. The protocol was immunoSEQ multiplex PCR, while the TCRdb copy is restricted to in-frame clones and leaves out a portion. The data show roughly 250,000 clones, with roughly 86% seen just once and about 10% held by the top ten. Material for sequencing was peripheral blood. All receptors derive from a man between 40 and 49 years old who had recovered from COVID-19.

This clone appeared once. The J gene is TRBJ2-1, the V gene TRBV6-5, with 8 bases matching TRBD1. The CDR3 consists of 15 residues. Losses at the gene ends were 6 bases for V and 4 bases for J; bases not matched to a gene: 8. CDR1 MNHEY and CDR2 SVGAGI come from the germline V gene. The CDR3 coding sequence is TGTGCCAGCAGCCCCGGGACAGGCCTGTACAATGAGCAGTTCTTC. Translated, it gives CASSPGTGLYNEQFF.

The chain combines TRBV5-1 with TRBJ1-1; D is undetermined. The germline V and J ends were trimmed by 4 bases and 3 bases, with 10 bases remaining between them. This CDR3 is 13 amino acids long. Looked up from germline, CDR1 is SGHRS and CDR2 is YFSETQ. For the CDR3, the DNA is TGCGCCAGCAGCGCGCTCGGGGACACTGAAGCTTTCTTT. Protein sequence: CASSALGDTEAFF.

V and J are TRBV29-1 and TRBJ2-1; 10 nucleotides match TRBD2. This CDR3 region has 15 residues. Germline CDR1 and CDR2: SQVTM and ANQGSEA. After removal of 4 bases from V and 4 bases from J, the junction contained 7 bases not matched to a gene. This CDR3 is CSVGASGRGYNEQFF. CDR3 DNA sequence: TGCAGCGTTGGTGCTAGCGGGAGAGGGTACAATGAGCAGTTCTTC.

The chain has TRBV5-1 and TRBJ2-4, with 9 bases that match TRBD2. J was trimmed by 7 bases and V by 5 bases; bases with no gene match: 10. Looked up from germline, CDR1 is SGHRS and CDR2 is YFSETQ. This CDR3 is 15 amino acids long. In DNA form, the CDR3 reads TGCGCCAGCAGTTCCGTGGGCGGGAGGGTCAACATTCAGTACTTC. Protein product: CASSSVGGRVNIQYF.

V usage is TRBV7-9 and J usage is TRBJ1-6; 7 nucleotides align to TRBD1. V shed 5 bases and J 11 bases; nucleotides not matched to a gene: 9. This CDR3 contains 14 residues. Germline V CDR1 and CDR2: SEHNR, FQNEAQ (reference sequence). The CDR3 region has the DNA TGTGCCAGCAGCCAAGACGGGACAGTAACACCCCTCCACTTT. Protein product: CASSQDGTVTPLHF.

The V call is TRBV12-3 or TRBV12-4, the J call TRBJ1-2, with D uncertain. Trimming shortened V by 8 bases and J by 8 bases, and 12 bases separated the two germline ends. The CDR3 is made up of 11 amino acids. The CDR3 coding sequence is TGTGCCAGCGGTCTTCGGGGAGGCTACACCTTC. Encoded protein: CASGLRGGYTF.

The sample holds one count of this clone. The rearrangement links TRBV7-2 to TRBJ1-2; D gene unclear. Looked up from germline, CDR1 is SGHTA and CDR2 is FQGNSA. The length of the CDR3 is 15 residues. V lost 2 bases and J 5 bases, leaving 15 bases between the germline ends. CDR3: CASSLSGSAAYGYTF. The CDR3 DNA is TGTGCCAGCAGCTTAAGTGGGAGTGCTGCTTATGGCTACACCTTC.

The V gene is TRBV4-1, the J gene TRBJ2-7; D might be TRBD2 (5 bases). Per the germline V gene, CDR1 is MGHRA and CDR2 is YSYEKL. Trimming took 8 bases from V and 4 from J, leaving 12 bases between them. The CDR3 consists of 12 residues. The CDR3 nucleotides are TGCGCCAGCGGAGCCGGGAAGTACGAGCAGTACTTC. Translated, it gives CASGAGKYEQYF.

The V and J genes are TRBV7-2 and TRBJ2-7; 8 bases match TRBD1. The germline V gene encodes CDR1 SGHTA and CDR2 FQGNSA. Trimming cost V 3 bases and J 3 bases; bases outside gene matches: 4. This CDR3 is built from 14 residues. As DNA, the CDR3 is TGTGCCAGCAGCTTCGACAGGGGTTACTACGAGCAGTACTTC. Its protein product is CASSFDRGYYEQYF.

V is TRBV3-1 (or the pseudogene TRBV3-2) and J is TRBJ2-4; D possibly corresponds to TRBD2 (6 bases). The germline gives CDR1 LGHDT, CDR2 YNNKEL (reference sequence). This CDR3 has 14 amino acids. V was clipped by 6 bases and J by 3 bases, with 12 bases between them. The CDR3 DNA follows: TGTGCCAGCAGTTTGCGGGGTAGCAAAAACATTCAGTACTTC. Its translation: CASSLRGSKNIQYF.

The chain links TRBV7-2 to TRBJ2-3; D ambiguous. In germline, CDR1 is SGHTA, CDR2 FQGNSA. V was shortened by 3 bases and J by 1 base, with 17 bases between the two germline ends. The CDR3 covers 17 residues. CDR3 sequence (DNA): TGTGCCAGCAGCTTGAGCCCTTCTAGACTGGGCACAGATACGCAGTATTTT. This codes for CASSLSPSRLGTDTQYF.

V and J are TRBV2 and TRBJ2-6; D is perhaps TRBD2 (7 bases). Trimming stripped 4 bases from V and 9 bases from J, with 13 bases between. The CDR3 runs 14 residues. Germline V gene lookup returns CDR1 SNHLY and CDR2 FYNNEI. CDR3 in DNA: TGTGCCAGCAGTGGGGGGGGCTTGGGCAACGTCCTGACTTTC. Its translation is CASSGGGLGNVLTF.

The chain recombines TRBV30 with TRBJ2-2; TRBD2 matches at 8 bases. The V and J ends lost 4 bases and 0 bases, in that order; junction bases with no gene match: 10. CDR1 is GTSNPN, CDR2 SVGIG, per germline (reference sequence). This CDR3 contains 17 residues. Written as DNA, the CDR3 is TGTGCCTGGACAGGCTCACTAGCGGATACGAACACCGGGGAGCTGTTTTTT. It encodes CAWTGSLADTNTGELFF. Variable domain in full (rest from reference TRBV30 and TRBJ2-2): SQTIHQWPATLVQPVGSPLSLECTVEGTSNPNLYWYRQAAGRGLQLLFYSVGIGQISSEVPQNLSASRPQDRQFILSSKKLLLSDSGFYLCAWTGSLADTNTGELFFGEGSRLTVL.

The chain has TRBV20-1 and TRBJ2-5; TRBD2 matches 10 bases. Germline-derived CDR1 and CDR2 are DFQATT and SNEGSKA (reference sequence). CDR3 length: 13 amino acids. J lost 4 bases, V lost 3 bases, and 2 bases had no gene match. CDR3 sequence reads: CSASLAGVETQYF. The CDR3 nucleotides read TGCAGTGCTAGTCTAGCGGGAGTAGAGACCCAGTACTTC.

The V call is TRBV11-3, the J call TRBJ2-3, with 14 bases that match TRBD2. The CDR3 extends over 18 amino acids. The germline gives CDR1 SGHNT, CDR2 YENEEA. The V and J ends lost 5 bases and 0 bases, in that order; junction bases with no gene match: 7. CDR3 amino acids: CASSEGLAGVSSTDTQYF. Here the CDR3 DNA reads TGTGCCAGCAGCGAGGGACTAGCGGGGGTCTCTAGCACAGATACGCAGTATTTT.

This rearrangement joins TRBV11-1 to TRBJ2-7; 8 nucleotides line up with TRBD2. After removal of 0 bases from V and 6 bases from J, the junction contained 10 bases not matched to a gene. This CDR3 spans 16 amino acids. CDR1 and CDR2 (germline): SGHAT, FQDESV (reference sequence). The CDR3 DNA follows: TGTGCCAGCAGCTTAGCAAGCGGGAGTAACAGTGGCGAGCAGTACTTC. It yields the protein CASSLASGSNSGEQYF.

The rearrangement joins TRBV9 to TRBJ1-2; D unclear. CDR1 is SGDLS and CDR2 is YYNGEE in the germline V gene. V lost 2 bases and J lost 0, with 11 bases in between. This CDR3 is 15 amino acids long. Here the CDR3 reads CASSVSTGPNYGYTF. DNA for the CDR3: TGTGCCAGCAGCGTCTCGACGGGTCCTAACTATGGCTACACCTTC.

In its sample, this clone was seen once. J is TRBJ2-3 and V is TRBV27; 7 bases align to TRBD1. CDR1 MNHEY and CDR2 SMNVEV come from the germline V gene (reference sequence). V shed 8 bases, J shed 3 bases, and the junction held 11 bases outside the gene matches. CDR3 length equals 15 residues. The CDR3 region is CASRDRVGITDTQYF. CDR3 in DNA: TGTGCCAGCCGCGACAGGGTAGGAATAACAGATACGCAGTATTTT.

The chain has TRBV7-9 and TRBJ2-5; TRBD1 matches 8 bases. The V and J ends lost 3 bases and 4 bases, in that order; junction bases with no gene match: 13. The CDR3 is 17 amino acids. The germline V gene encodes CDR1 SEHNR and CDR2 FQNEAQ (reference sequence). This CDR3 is CASSFSGSGTGIETQYF. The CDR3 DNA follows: TGTGCCAGCAGCTTTTCGGGATCCGGGACAGGCATAGAGACCCAGTACTTC.

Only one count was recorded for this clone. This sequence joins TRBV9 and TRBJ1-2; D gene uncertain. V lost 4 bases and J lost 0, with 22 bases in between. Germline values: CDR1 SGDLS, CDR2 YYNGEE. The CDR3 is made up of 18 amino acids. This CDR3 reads CASSPRSLHSASNYGYTF. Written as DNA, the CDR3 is TGTGCCAGCAGCCCAAGATCCCTTCACAGTGCCTCTAACTATGGCTACACCTTC.

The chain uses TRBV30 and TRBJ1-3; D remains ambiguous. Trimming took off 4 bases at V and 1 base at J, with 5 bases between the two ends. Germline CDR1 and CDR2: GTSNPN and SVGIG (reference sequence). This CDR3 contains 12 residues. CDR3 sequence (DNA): TGTGCCTGGACAGGATCTGGAAACACCATATATTTT. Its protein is CAWTGSGNTIYF.

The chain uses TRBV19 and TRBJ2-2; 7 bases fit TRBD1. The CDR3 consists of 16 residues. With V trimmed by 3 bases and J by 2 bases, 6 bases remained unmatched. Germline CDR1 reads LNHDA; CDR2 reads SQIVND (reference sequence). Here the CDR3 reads CASSILGQQNTGELFF. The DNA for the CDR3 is TGTGCCAGTAGTATTTTGGGACAGCAAAACACCGGGGAGCTGTTTTTT.